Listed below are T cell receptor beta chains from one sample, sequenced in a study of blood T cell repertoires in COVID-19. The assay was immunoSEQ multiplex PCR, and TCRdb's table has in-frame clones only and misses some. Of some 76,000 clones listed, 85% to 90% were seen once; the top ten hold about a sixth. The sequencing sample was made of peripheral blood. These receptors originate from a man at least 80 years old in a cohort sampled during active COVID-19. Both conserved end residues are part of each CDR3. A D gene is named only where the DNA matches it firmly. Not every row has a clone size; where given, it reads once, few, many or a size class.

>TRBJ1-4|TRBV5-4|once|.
TGTGCCAGCAGTCTGATCGGGGAAACTGAAAAACTGTTTTTT
CASSLIGETEKLFF
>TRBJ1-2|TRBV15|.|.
TGTGCCACCAGCAGGGTACAATCCCCAATAGGCTACACCTTC
CATSRVQSPIGYTF
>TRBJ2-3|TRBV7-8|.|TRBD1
TGTGCCAGCAGCCCAGGACAGGGGGCAGATACGCAGTATTTT
CASSPGQGADTQYF
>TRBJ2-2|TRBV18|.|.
TGTGCCAGCTCACCATCGGCAGGGGCGGCCGGGGAGCTGTTTTTT
CASSPSAGAAGELFF
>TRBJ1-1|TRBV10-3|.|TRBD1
TGTGCCATCAGTGATCGGGACAGTGACACTGAAGCTTTCTTT
CAISDRDSDTEAFF
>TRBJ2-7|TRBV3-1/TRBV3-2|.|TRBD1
TGTGCCAGCATCCCGACAGGGAACTACGAGCAGTACTTC
CASIPTGNYEQYF
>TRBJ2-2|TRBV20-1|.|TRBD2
TGCAGTGCTTGTGAGACTAGCGGGGGGTACGGGGAGCTGTTTTTT
CSACETSGGYGELFF
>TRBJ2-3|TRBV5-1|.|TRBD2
TGCGCCAGCAGCTTGGCAAGCGGGGGCACTGGAGATACGCAGTATTTT
CASSLASGGTGDTQYF
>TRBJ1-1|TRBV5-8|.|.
TGTGCCAGCAGCTTTCAGGGGCGTAAGGTCGGAGCTTTCTTT
CASSFQGRKVGAFF
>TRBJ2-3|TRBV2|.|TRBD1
TGTGCCAGAAGCGGGACAGGGGACACAGATACGCAGTATTTT
CARSGTGDTDTQYF
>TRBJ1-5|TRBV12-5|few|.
TGTGCTAGTGGTTTCGAGGATCAGCCCCAGCATTTT
CASGFEDQPQHF
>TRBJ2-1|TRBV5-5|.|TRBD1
TGTGCCAGCAGCTTTTTCCCTTCCGGGACAGGGGTCGATGAGCAGTTCTTC
CASSFFPSGTGVDEQFF
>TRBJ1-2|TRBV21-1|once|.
TGTGCCAGCAGCGTGTTACAGGGAAGGAGTGGCTACACCTTC
CASSVLQGRSGYTF
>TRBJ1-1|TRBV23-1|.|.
TGCGCCAGCAGTCAATCGAAAGCAGGGTGGTCTGAAGCTTTCTTT
CASSQSKAGWSEAFF
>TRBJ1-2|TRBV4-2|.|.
TGTGCCAGCAGCCGACCCGAGGAGGTGGGCTATGGCTACACCTTC
CASSRPEEVGYGYTF
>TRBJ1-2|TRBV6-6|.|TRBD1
TGTGCCAGCAGTAGCGGACAGGGTAACTATGGCTACACCTTC
CASSSGQGNYGYTF
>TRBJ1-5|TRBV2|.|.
TGTGCCAGCAGTGAAGCGCCAGGGTATCAGCCCCAGCATTTT
CASSEAPGYQPQHF
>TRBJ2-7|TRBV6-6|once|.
TGTGCCAGCAGGCACGACAGGAGTAATCCGGCCTACGAGCAGTACTTC
CASRHDRSNPAYEQYF
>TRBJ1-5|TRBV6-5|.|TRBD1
TGTGCCAGCAGCCTTACAGGGGGGAACAATCAGCCCCAGCATTTT
CASSLTGGNNQPQHF
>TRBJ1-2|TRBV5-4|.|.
TGTGCCAGCAGCTTGGACAGCTATGGCTACACCTTC
CASSLDSYGYTF
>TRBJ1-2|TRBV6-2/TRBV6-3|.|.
TGTGCCAGCAGTTACTCAGGGGGTAGCGGCTACACCTTC
CASSYSGGSGYTF
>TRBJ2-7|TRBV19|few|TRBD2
TGTGCCAATAACGCCGGGACTAGCGGGAGCTACGAGCAGTACTTC
CANNAGTSGSYEQYF
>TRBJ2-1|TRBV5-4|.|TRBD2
TGTGCCAGCAGGCTAGCGGGGGCTTACAACGGTGAGCAGTTCTTC
CASRLAGAYNGEQFF
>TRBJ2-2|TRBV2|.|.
TGTGCCAGCAGTGAGGAGACTAGTCGGGACACCGGGGAGCTGTTTTTT
CASSEETSRDTGELFF
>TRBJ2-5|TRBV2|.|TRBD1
TGTGCCAGCAGTGAAGCAGGGACAGGGGATGGAGAGACCCAGTACTTC
CASSEAGTGDGETQYF
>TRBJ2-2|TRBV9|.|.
TGTGCCAGCAGCGTCAGGGCACCCAAGTCGACCGGGGAGCTGTTTTTT
CASSVRAPKSTGELFF
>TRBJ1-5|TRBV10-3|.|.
TGTGCCATCAAACCCTCGACAGGAAATCAGCCCCAGCATTTT
CAIKPSTGNQPQHF
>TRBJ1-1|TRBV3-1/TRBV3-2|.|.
TGTGCCAGCAGCCCAATCGGACAGTACACTGAAGCTTTCTTT
CASSPIGQYTEAFF
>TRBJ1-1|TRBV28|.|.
TGTGCCAGCAGGACAGAGATTAACACTGAAGCTTTCTTT
CASRTEINTEAFF
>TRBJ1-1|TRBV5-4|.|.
TGTGCCAGCAGCTTAACGGAGTACACTGAAGCTTTCTTT
CASSLTEYTEAFF
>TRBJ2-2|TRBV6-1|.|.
TGTGCCAGCAGTGACCGGGCAGGGTCCACCGGGGAGCTGTTTTTT
CASSDRAGSTGELFF
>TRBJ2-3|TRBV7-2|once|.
TGTGCCAGCAGCTTCTGGAGGGGTGATACGCAGTATTTT
CASSFWRGDTQYF
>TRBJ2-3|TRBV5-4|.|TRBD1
TGTGCTCACCGGGACAGAAGCACAGATACGCAGTATTTT
CAHRDRSTDTQYF
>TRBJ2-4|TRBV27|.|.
TGTGCCAGCAGTCCACGGGCGGGGGCAGGGGCCAAAAACATTCAGTACTTC
CASSPRAGAGAKNIQYF
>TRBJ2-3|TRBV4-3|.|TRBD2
TGCGCCAGCAGCCAAGAGAACGGCGGGGGAACAGATACGCAGTATTTT
CASSQENGGGTDTQYF
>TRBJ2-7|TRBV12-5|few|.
TGTGCTAGTGGTCCCGGGACTTATAGCTCCTACGAGCAGTACTTC
CASGPGTYSSYEQYF
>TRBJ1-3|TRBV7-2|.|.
TGTGCCAGCAGTACTCAGGGGACCTCTGGAAACACCATATATTTT
CASSTQGTSGNTIYF
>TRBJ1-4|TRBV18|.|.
TGTGCCAGCTCCACGGGTTGGAGAACTAATGAAAAACTGTTTTTT
CASSTGWRTNEKLFF
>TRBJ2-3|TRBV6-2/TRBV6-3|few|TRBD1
TGTGCCAGCAGTTATACCCGAATGGGGACAGGGGGTTCGGATACGCAGTATTTT
CASSYTRMGTGGSDTQYF
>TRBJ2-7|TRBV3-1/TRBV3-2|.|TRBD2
TGTGCCAGCAGCCAGGGCGGGGGGAGAGGAGAGCAGTACTTC
CASSQGGGRGEQYF
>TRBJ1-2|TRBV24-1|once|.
TGTGCCACCAGTGATTTGGGGGCTGGTGGCTACACCTTC
CATSDLGAGGYTF
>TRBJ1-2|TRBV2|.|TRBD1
TGTGCCAGCAGGACGGGGACAGGGAACTATGGCTACACCTTC
CASRTGTGNYGYTF
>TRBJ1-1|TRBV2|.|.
TGTGCCAGCAGTGAAGCCGTGACAGCTGCTGAAGCTTTCTTT
CASSEAVTAAEAFF
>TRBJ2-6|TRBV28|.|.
TGTGCCAGCAGTTTGTTCCGGGCTGGGGCCAACGTCCTGACTTTC
CASSLFRAGANVLTF
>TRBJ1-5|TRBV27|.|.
TGTGCCAGCAGACCTGGGACACACAATCAGCCCCAGCATTTT
CASRPGTHNQPQHF
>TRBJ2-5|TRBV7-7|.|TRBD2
TGTGCCAGCAGCCTCAGCGGGGGCACCGGCCAAGAGACCCAGTACTTC
CASSLSGGTGQETQYF
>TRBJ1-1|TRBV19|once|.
TGTGCCAGTAGTAGCGGGAACACTGAAGCTTTCTTT
CASSSGNTEAFF
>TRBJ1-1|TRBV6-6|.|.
TGTGCCAGCAGTTATGGGGGAGGCACTGAAGCTTTCTTT
CASSYGGGTEAFF
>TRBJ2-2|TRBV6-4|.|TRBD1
TGTGCCAGCAGCGAGGACAGGATGAACACCGGGGAGCTGTTTTTT
CASSEDRMNTGELFF
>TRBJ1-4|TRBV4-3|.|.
TGCGCCAGCAGCCAGAGGGGAGGTGAAAAACTGTTTTTT
CASSQRGGEKLFF
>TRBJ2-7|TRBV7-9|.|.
TGTGCCAGCAGCGCAAGACAGGTGAGCTCCTACGAGCAGTACTTC
CASSARQVSSYEQYF
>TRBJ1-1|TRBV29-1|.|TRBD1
TGCAGCGTAACCGGACAGGGTTCGAACACTGAAGCTTTCTTT
CSVTGQGSNTEAFF
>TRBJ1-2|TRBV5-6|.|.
TGTGCCAGCAGCTTGGCAGCTAACTATGGCTACACCTTC
CASSLAANYGYTF